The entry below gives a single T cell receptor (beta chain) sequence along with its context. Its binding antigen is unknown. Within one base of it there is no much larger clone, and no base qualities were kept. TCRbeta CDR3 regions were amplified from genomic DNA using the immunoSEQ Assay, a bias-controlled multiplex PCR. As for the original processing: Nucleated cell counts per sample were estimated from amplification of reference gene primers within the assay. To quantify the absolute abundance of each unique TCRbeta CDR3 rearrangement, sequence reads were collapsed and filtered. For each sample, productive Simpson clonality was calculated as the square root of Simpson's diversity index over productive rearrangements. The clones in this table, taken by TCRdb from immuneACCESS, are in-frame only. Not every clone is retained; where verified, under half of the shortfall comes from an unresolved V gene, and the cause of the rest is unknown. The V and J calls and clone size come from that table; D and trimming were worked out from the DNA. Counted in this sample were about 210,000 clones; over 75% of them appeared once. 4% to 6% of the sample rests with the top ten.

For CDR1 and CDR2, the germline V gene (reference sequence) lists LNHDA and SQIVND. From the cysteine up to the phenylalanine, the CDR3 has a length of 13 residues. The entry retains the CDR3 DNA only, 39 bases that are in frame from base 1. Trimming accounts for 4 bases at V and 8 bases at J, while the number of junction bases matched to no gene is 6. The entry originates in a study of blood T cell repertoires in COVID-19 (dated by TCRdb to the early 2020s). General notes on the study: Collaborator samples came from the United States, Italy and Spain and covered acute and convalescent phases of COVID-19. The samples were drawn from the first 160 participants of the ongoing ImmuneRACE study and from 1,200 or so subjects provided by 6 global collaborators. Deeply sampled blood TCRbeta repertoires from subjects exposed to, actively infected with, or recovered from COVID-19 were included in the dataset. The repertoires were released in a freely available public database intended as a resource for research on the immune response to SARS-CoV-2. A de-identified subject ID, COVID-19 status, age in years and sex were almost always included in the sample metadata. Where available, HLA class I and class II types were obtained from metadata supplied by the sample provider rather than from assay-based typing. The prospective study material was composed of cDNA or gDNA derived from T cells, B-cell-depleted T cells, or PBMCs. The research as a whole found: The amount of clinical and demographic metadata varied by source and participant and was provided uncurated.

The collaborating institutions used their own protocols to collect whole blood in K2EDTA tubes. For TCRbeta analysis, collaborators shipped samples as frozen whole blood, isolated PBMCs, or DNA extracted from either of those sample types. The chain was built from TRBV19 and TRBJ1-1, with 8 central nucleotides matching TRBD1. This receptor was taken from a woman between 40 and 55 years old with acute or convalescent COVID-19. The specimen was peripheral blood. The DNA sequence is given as TGTGCCAGTAGTACTTTAGGACAGGGCGAAGCTTTCTTT. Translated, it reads CASSTLGQGEAFF.